This TCR beta chain was retrieved from a study of T cells after yellow fever vaccination. Study outcomes and limitations: Detected again after the booster were most primary-vaccination clones, at almost 97% CD4 and 70% to 90% CD8.

There are a few counts of this clonotype. The antigen remains undetermined. The CDR3 covers 15 residues. J lost 5 bases, V lost 3 bases, and 5 bases had no gene match. Germline V gene data show CDR1 as SNHLY and CDR2 as FYNNEI. 5'RACE template switching generated TCR cDNA, adding a universal primer site and UMIs. TCRdb fed the 5' RACE reads into MiXCR, producing one record per CDR3 protein. Altogether 300,000 to 400,000 distinct CDR3 sequences are present, roughly an eighth being singletons, with the ten largest covering 2.5% to 4%. The chain is built from TRBV2 and TRBJ1-5; 9 bases are shared with TRBD1. Sequenced here: CD4+ T cells sorted from PBMCs, sampled 15 days after the yellow fever booster vaccination. The clonotype originates from a young man who received the YFV17D yellow fever vaccine. Here the CDR3 DNA reads TGTGCCAGCAGTGAGGTTACAGGGGGCGATCAGCCCCAGCATTTT. Translated: CASSEVTGGDQPQHF.